Listed here is a single TCR beta chain. Assay used: immunoSEQ multiplex PCR; TCRdb lists only in-frame clones, some missing. The data hold 490,000 or so clones, with around 85% observed a single time. The participants were between roughly 18 and 89 years old and came from under 25 US areas. The entry originates in a study of blood T cell repertoires in COVID-19. This CDR3 is 15 amino acids long. Germline assignment: CDR1 SGHVS and CDR2 FQNEAQ. Between the trimmed V and J ends, which lost 2 bases and 3 bases, there was a span of 13 bases. The sequenced sample consisted of PBMCs or T cells enriched from blood (not recorded which). This TCR was recovered from a woman between 55 and 75 years old who had recovered from COVID-19. The gene calls are TRBV7-8 and TRBJ1-1; D remains unclear. The CDR3 protein is CASSLMRRWHTEAFF. In DNA form, the CDR3 reads TGTGCCAGCAGCTTAATGCGGAGGTGGCACACTGAAGCTTTCTTT.